The T cell receptor (beta chain) described here comes from a study of CD8+CD57+ T cells in acquired aplastic anemia. Genomic DNA served as template for TCR beta VDJ and CDR3 profiling. TCRdb reprocessed the reads with MiXCR, giving one entry per CDR3 protein. The data contain 210,000 or so distinct CDR3 sequences, under 55% of them singletons. Before being chosen for sequencing, patients had shown CD8+CD57+ cell expansion by flow cytometry. Deletions cut 3 bases from V and 8 bases from J, with 19 bases between. CDR1 is SGHTA and CDR2 is FQGNSA in the germline V gene. The CDR3 contains 16 residues. Sequencing was performed on sorted CD4+, CD8+, or CD8+CD57+ T cells (not recorded which) from PBMCs. The clonotype comes from a human donor with aplastic anemia. The chain uses TRBV7-2 and TRBJ2-2; the D is unclear. For the CDR3, the DNA is TGTGCCAGCAGCTTCCAACCTGGCGGTTCCGCTGGGGAGCTGTTTTTT. This translates into CASSFQPGGSAGELFF.